This T cell receptor (beta chain) was recorded in a study of blood T cell repertoires in COVID-19. Produced via immunoSEQ multiplex PCR; TCRdb's table is partial and in-frame only. The sample lists 45,000 to 60,000 clones, around 86% occurring once. This clone was seen once. Germline CDR1 and CDR2: MDHEN and SYDVKM. The CDR3 consists of 18 residues. Deletions cut 5 bases from V and 0 bases from J, with 20 bases between. The material sequenced was peripheral blood. This clonotype originated in a woman in her sixties with acute or convalescent COVID-19. The chain recombines TRBV28 with TRBJ1-5, with D perhaps TRBD1 (6 bases). CDR3 DNA sequence: TGTGCCAGCAGTCCCTACCCCGGGACATCGTATAGCAATCAGCCCCAGCATTTT. Its protein is CASSPYPGTSYSNQPQHF.